This TCR beta chain was retrieved from a study of cytomegalovirus exposure and HLA in healthy donors. The assay was immunoSEQ multiplex PCR, and TCRdb's table has in-frame clones only and misses some. The sample carries 150,000 to 200,000 clones, just under 85% recorded once. General study points: The tendency of first-cohort TCR clusters to co-occur in the 120 validation repertoires was identified by a subsequent analysis. The study flagged approximately 180 TCR beta chains as cytomegalovirus-associated. Reports indicated that the classifier achieved high specificity and sensitivity in diagnosing cytomegalovirus status.

This clone was observed a few times. As yet, its antigen is unknown. This CDR3 has 16 amino acids. The germline V gene has CDR1 SGDLS and CDR2 YYNGEE. V was pared by 0 bases and J by 3 bases, with 16 bases between. This TCR came from a man aged 25 to 45 in good health and CMV-seropositive. Sequencing used PBMCs. This chain links TRBV9 with TRBJ2-7; D perhaps matches TRBD2 (6 bases). The CDR3 nucleotides read TGTGCCAGCAGCGTAGCGCCCTCGGACTATGGCTACGAGCAGTACTTC. It yields the protein CASSVAPSDYGYEQYF.